This T cell receptor (beta chain) originates from a study of shared clonotypes between healthy human individuals. Terminally differentiated effector memory CD45RA+ cells were excluded by CCR7 positive selection of CD45RO-negative cells. Overall study results and limits: Although depth was large, rarefaction showed that sequencing of the sorted subsets was incomplete. Generally, naive subsets (rather than memory subsets) showed larger estimated richness.

V lost 3 bases, J lost 8 bases, and 4 bases lay in between. Germline-derived CDR1 and CDR2 are SEHNR and FQNEAQ (reference sequence). CDR3 length: 11 residues. Note on this clone: The antigen remains unidentified.

Under the authors' procedure: There were no quality scores in the junction-only immunoSEQ sequences, so filtering differed. Profiled with immunoSEQ multiplex PCR; TCRdb holds only in-frame clones, not every one. From that table come the V and J calls and clone size; the DNA was used to work out D and trimming. The data contain 650,000 to 800,000 clones, around 90% of them singletons. The rearrangement joins TRBV7-9 to TRBJ1-4; D not resolved. The origin of this receptor is a man aged 25 to 45 in good health. The source material was naive CD8+ T cells sorted from blood. This chain's CDR3 is CASSFGEKLFF. The CDR3 nucleotides are TGTGCCAGCAGCTTCGGGGAAAAACTGTTTTTT.